Listed below are T cell receptor beta chains from one sample, sequenced in a study of cytomegalovirus exposure and HLA in healthy donors. Here immunoSEQ multiplex PCR was the method, and the copy in TCRdb shows in-frame clones only, minus some. Of 98,000 or so clones in the sample, roughly 76% were seen once. The specimen was PBMCs. These receptors all stem from a middle-aged man in good health and CMV-seronegative. Both conserved end residues are part of each CDR3.

v_call cdr3_aa
TRBV7-2 CASSLDRINTEAFF
TRBV11-3 CASSTPGTGGLSYNEQFF
TRBV5-1 CASSLDGERNQPQHF
TRBV5-1 CASSLALGGGEQFF
TRBV7-8 CASSLRASGGFLQETQYF
TRBV28 CASRPLNRATEAFF
TRBV11-2 CASSLVRGTSYGYTF
TRBV30 CAWSLSSGRLLREQYF
TRBV4-1 CASSQSDNEQFF
TRBV27 CASRRQGARTEAFF
TRBV7-2 CASSLVFRGGPETQYF
TRBV30 CAWTTFLNLKKGDYTF
TRBV4-1 CASSQTRGETQYF
TRBV4-2 CASSQDLAGVGEQYF
TRBV2 CASLGGTADTQYF
TRBV7-9 CASSPRTGENTEAFF
TRBV29-1 CSVEDRDRPTDTQYF
TRBV5-4 CASSFDLGTNEKLFF
TRBV5-6 CASSFRETGSYEQYF
TRBV5-6 CASSFRSVLRNEQFF
TRBV13 CASSLGTSYSTDTQYF
TRBV7-2 CASSYRGEAGELFF
TRBV18 CASSPLGQGSEKLFF
TRBV7-2 CASSPHRGTSTGELFF
TRBV9 CASSPLAGGSTDTQYF
TRBV25-1 CASSGWTGDGYNEQFF
TRBV18 CASSPLQGALDEQFF
TRBV27 CASSLGWAGGRQETQYF
TRBV2 CASRGGEAFF
TRBV7-9 CASSLGQNQPQHF